Included here is one T cell receptor beta chain sequence, with context. The sample comes from a study of blood T cell repertoires in COVID-19. On the study more broadly: Sites in the United States, Italy and Spain provided acute and convalescent COVID-19 samples. PBMCs, B-cell-depleted T cells, or T cells were the source of the cDNA or gDNA that made up the material.

In the original processing: Reference gene primer amplification gave nucleated cell count estimates. The assay was immunoSEQ multiplex PCR, and TCRdb's table has in-frame clones only and misses some. V, J and clone size are those of that table, while D and trimming were read from the DNA. The table shows 85,000 to 100,000 clones, with 90% occurring only once. Germline-derived CDR1 and CDR2 are MDHEN and SYDVKM. The CDR3 has 13 amino acids. The ends were cut back, 1 base at V and 8 bases at J, with 8 bases in the middle. Sample: peripheral blood. This receptor was identified in a man in his sixties with acute or convalescent COVID-19. The chain employs TRBV28 and TRBJ1-4; D is unresolved. The CDR3 reads CASSLFQAEKLFF. In DNA, the CDR3 is TGTGCCAGCAGTTTATTTCAGGCCGAAAAACTGTTTTTT.